Each of the 21 T cell receptor beta chains below was sequenced from the same sample in a study of spatial heterogeneity in lung cancer. General study results and limits: How many expanded intratumoral alpha and beta TCRs were present tracked the tumor mutation count, which was a count of nonsynonymous mutations.

Stated time point: sample taken at primary tumor resection. TCRdb recomputed calls from the 5' RACE reads with MiXCR, one row per CDR3 protein. The table records about 30,000 distinct CDR3 sequences, about 7.1% of them present only once. These receptors have no known antigen. This sample comprised lung tumor tissue, obtained at surgery. The receptors were gathered from a male donor with early-stage non-small cell lung cancer.

This clonotype was observed many times. The CDR3 sequence is CSVAYTEAFF. In DNA form, the CDR3 reads TGCAGCGTTGCGTACACTGAAGCTTTCTTT. The chain carries TRBV29-1 and TRBJ1-1; D remains ambiguous. Per the germline V gene, CDR1 is SQVTM and CDR2 is ANQGSEA. V lost 4 bases, J lost 3 bases, and 3 bases lay in between. The CDR3 is 10 residues long.

The gene calls are TRBV28 and TRBJ1-6, with D perhaps TRBD1 (5 bases). The CDR3 consists of 13 residues. The V end lost 4 bases, the J end lost 12 bases, and 13 bases lay between the germline ends. The germline V gene encodes CDR1 MDHEN and CDR2 SYDVKM. CDR3 in amino acids: CASSSIGEEPLHF. CDR3 nucleotide sequence: TGTGCCAGCAGTTCTATAGGGGAGGAACCCCTCCACTTT.

The chain couples TRBV7-2 to TRBJ2-7, with D tentatively TRBD2 (5 bases). The germline CDR1 and CDR2 sequences are SGHTA and FQGNSA. The V gene lost 5 bases and the J gene lost 2 bases, with 10 bases spanning the gap. This CDR3 region has 13 residues. CDR3 region: CASSRRGPYEQYF. In DNA, the CDR3 is TGTGCCAGCAGCCGGAGAGGGCCCTACGAGCAGTACTTC.

The chain employs TRBV18 and TRBJ2-5, with a tentative D call TRBD1 (6 bases). Germline V CDR1 and CDR2: KGHSH, LQKENI. V gave up 3 bases and J gave up 1 base, with 12 bases separating them. The CDR3 runs to 15 residues. CDR3 sequence reads: CASSPNGQSQETQYF. CDR3 coding DNA: TGTGCCAGCTCACCGAACGGACAGAGCCAAGAGACCCAGTACTTC. The whole variable domain, remainder taken from reference TRBV18 and TRBJ2-5, is NAGVMQNPRHLVRRRGQEARLRCSPMKGHSHVYWYRQLPEEGLKFMVYLQKENIIDESGMPKERFSAEFPKEGPSILRIQQVVRGDSAAYFCASSPNGQSQETQYFGPGTRLLVL.

This CDR3 reads CSALTGVGETQYF. CDR3 nucleotides: TGCAGTGCTCTGACAGGGGTAGGAGAGACCCAGTACTTC. This chain connects TRBV20-1 to TRBJ2-5, with TRBD1 identical over 8 bases. CDR1 DFQATT and CDR2 SNEGSKA come from the germline V gene (reference sequence). The CDR3 runs to 13 residues. The trim removed 5 bases at V and 4 bases at J, leaving 6 bases unmatched.

This clonotype was seen a handful of times. A junction boundary mismatches the germline segment, possibly from a read error. The chain couples TRBV7-7 to TRBJ2-7; 11 positions match TRBD1. The CDR3 consists of 15 residues. Germline CDR1 is SSHAT and CDR2 is FNYEAQ (reference sequence). The CDR3 region has the DNA TGTGCTAGCAGCGGACGGGACAGGGGGTTCCACGAGCAGTACTTC. Translation: CASSGRDRGFHEQYF.

This clonotype has at least ten counts. V usage is TRBV21-1 and J usage is TRBJ2-3; the D call TRBD1 from the table was never checked on the DNA. TRBV21-1 is a recognized pseudogene. The CDR3 covers 17 residues. CDR3 region: CASSAVGGRSCTDTQYF. CDR3 sequence (DNA): TGTGCCAGCAGCGCCGTAGGGGGACGAAGCTGCACAGATACGCAGTATTTT.

This clonotype is deemed medium-sized. The chain carries TRBV2 and TRBJ2-1; TRBD2 agrees at 10 bases. The CDR3 has 16 residues. Germline V lookup: CDR1 SNHLY, CDR2 FYNNEI. The J segment lost 1 base and the V segment lost 8 bases, leaving 8 bases of the junction unmatched. In nucleotides, the CDR3 is TGTGCCAGCGGGTTCGGACTAGCGGCATCCTACAATGAGCAGTTCTTC. Its protein product is CASGFGLAASYNEQFF.

V and J are TRBV7-2 and TRBJ1-2, with D maybe TRBD1 (6 bases). V lost 1 base, J lost 10 bases, and 13 bases lay in between. The CDR3 runs to 13 residues. Germline V gene sequence: CDR1 SGHTA, CDR2 FQGNSA. The CDR3 reads CASSLVVEGVYTF. In DNA form, the CDR3 reads TGTGCCAGCAGCTTAGTGGTCGAGGGGGTCTACACCTTC.

This clonotype has only a few counts. CDR3 in DNA: TGTGCCAGCAGTTACGGAGGGAATGAGCAGTTCTTC. It codes for CASSYGGNEQFF. The chain has TRBV6-6 and TRBJ2-1; D is possibly TRBD2 (6 bases). CDR1 is MNHNY and CDR2 is SVGAGI in the germline V gene (reference sequence). V was shortened by 2 bases and J by 7 bases, with 6 bases between the two germline ends. The CDR3 spans 12 residues.

This clonotype occurred many times. The chain combines TRBV20-1 with TRBJ2-1; the D is unclear. Trimming took off 3 bases at V and 12 bases at J, with 15 bases between the two ends. Germline CDR1 DFQATT, CDR2 SNEGSKA (reference sequence). The CDR3 is 12 amino acids. CDR3 sequence (DNA): TGCAGTGCTAGTCACGGATCAGTCGGGCAGTTCTTC. Encoded protein: CSASHGSVGQFF.

There are many counts of this clonotype. This rearrangement joins TRBV29-1 to TRBJ1-2; 7 nucleotides align to TRBD1. V lost 4 bases to trimming and J lost 3 bases; unmatched junction nucleotides: 2. CDR3 length: 12 residues. The V gene's germline CDR1 is SQVTM and CDR2 ANQGSEA. CDR3 sequence: CSVGQGDYGYTF. The CDR3 DNA follows: TGCAGCGTTGGACAGGGAGACTATGGCTACACCTTC. Variable domain in full (rest from reference TRBV29-1 and TRBJ1-2): SAVISQKPSRDICQRGTSLTIQCQVDSQVTMMFWYRQQPGQSLTLIATANQGSEATYESGFVIDKFPISRPNLTFSTLTVSNMSPEDSSIYLCSVGQGDYGYTFGSGTRLTVV.

In this sample, this clonotype turned up a few times. V usage is TRBV9 and J usage is TRBJ1-5; TRBD1 might be the D (5 bases). V lost 7 bases to trimming and J lost 0 bases, with 8 bases between them. CDR1 and CDR2 from the germline V gene are SGDLS and YYNGEE. The length of the CDR3 is 13 residues. The CDR3 here is CASGDRSNQPQHF. CDR3 sequence (DNA): TGTGCCAGCGGGGACCGTAGCAATCAGCCCCAGCATTTT.

Turning to this clonotype: One end of the junction does not line up with germline, which may come from a read error. CDR3 residues: CASSLPGEIQYF. The CDR3 DNA reads TGTGCCAGCAGCCTCCCGGGCGAGATCCAGTACTTC. The chain couples TRBV7-9 to TRBJ2-5; D unresolved. Germline CDR1 and CDR2: SEHNR and FQNEAQ (reference sequence). This CDR3 is built from 12 residues.

This clonotype has at least ten counts. This chain links TRBV28 with TRBJ1-1; D is unresolved. Trimming left V 6 bases short and J 4 bases short, with 12 bases between. Germline CDR1 reads MDHEN; CDR2 reads SYDVKM. This CDR3 comprises 13 residues. CDR3 in DNA: TGTGCCAGCAGCTGGGAGGGCGTCACTGAAGCTTTCTTT. It specifies CASSWEGVTEAFF.

This clonotype was detected many times. The V gene is TRBV28, the J gene TRBJ1-2; D remains ambiguous. CDR1 MDHEN and CDR2 SYDVKM come from the germline V gene. Trimming removed 9 bases from V and 0 bases from J, with 5 bases in between. The CDR3 length is 11 residues. The CDR3 sequence is CASQANYGYTF. For the CDR3, the DNA is TGTGCCAGTCAAGCTAACTATGGCTACACCTTC.

This clonotype has a count of ten or more. The chain is built from TRBV3-1 and TRBJ2-1; 9 nucleotides align to TRBD1. Germline lookup yields CDR1 LGHDT and CDR2 YNNKEL (reference sequence). The CDR3 is 12 residues long. The V and J ends lost 3 bases and 14 bases, in that order; junction bases with no gene match: 5. Here the CDR3 DNA reads TGTGCCAGCAGCCAGGGGGGGGACAGGGAGTTCTTC. Translation: CASSQGGDREFF.

This chain links TRBV27 with TRBJ1-6; D is unclear. Between the trimmed V and J ends, which lost 3 bases and 6 bases, there was a span of 12 bases. Germline values: CDR1 MNHEY, CDR2 SMNVEV (reference sequence). The CDR3 sequence is 15 residues long. This CDR3 is CASSFGRVSNSPLHF. The CDR3 DNA reads as TGTGCCAGCAGTTTTGGGAGGGTGAGTAATTCACCCCTCCACTTT.

There are many counts of this clonotype. The chain has TRBV20-1 and TRBJ2-4; D is perhaps TRBD1 (6 bases). The CDR3 has 14 amino acids. V shed 4 bases and J shed 3 bases, with 13 bases lying between them. CDR1 and CDR2 from the germline V gene are DFQATT and SNEGSKA (reference sequence). CDR3 in DNA: TGCAGTGCTAAAGTAGGGGGAGTCAAAAACATTCAGTACTTC. As protein: CSAKVGGVKNIQYF.

This clonotype showed up just a few times. The chain employs TRBV5-1 and TRBJ2-7; the D gene is possibly TRBD2 (5 bases). V was cut by 3 bases and J by 4 bases, with 11 bases left in between. CDR3 size: 13 residues. The germline V gene encodes CDR1 SGHRS and CDR2 YFSETQ. CDR3 sequence (DNA): TGCGCCAGCAGCTACCCGACGGGATACGAGCAGTACTTC. Amino acid sequence: CASSYPTGYEQYF.

The chain uses TRBV25-1 and TRBJ1-4; D is undetermined. V dropped 6 bases and J dropped 7 bases, with 15 bases sitting between them. The CDR3 runs 14 residues. CDR1 MGHDK and CDR2 SYGVNS come from the germline V gene. Here the CDR3 reads CASRLRADREKLFF. For the CDR3, the DNA is TGTGCCAGCAGATTGAGAGCCGACCGTGAAAAACTGTTTTTT.